This entry describes one TCR beta chain. In the original analysis: The authors estimated nucleated cell counts from reference gene primer amplification. The data were produced by immunoSEQ multiplex PCR, yet TCRdb's version contains in-frame clones alone and is incomplete. V and J calls and clone size are those listed in that table; D and trimming were worked out from the DNA. The sample records approximately 210,000 clones, about 90% being singletons. This entry is derived from a study of blood T cell repertoires in COVID-19. Study-wide background: Samples representing acute and convalescent COVID-19 were sourced from the United States, Italy and Spain. PBMCs, B-cell-depleted T cells, or T cells provided the cDNA or gDNA that made up the material.

Unmatched junction bases numbered 14, after V lost 4 bases and J lost 3 bases. CDR1 KGHSH and CDR2 LQKENI come from the germline V gene. This CDR3 comprises 17 residues. This receptor was identified in a man aged 40-49 years with active or convalescent COVID-19. This chain links TRBV18 with TRBJ1-1; 7 positions match TRBD1. Material: peripheral blood. The CDR3 sequence: CASSHSTGIAEDTEAFF. The CDR3, as DNA: TGTGCCAGCTCACACTCGACAGGGATTGCGGAAGACACTGAAGCTTTCTTT.